This TCR beta chain was documented in a study of T-cell reconstitution after alpha-beta-depleted transplantation in children. Points from the study as a whole: High day-60 TCRbeta diversity in some patients came from surviving recipient T cells and thymic progenitors. The main origin of T-cell counts and diversity one year after transplant was newly produced T cells.

Details on this clonotype: Its antigen is unidentified.

The V and J ends lost 0 bases and 8 bases, in that order; junction bases with no gene match: 3. The V gene's germline CDR1 is SGHRS and CDR2 YFSETQ. This CDR3 has 14 residues. For TCRbeta, the library was prepared with unique molecular identifiers. TCRdb re-derived calls from the PCR reads in MiXCR, one entry per CDR3 protein. The table lists about 580,000 distinct CDR3 sequences, 23% of them singletons. The sequence was obtained from a boy under two years old who had a stem cell transplant for acute myeloid leukemia, so the T cells may come from the graft donor. The sequenced sample was PBMCs, mostly from graft donor cells, obtained 360 days after TCRalphabeta/CD19-depleted stem cell transplant. The chain couples TRBV5-1 to TRBJ2-2; 8 bases are a match to TRBD2. The DNA of the CDR3 is TGCGCCAGCAGCTTGGAGCGGGGGTCTGGGGAGCTGTTTTTT. Residues: CASSLERGSGELFF.